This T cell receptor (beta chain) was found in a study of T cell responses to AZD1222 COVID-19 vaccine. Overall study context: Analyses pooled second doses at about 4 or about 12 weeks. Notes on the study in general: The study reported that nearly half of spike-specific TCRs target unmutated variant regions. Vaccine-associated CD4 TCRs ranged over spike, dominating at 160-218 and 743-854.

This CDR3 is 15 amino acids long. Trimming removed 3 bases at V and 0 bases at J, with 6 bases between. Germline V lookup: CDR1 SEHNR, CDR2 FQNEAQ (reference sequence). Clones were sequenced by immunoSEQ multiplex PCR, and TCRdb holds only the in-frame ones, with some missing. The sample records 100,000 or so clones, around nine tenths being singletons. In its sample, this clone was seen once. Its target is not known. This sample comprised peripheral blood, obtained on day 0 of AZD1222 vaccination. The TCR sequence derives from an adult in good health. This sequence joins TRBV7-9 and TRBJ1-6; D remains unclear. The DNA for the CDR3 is TGTGCCAGCAGCTTCGGCAGCTCCTATAATTCACCCCTCCACTTT. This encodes CASSFGSSYNSPLHF. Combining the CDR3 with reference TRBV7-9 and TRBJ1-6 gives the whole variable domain DTGVSQNPRHKITKRGQNVTFRCDPISEHNRLYWYRQTLGQGPEFLTYFQNEAQLEKSRLLSDRFSAERPKGSFSTLEIQRTEQGDSAMYLCASSFGSSYNSPLHFGNGTRLTVT.